The 21 T cell receptor beta chains below come from one sample, sequenced in a study of CD8 T cells in ankylosing spondylitis. In TCRdb, the 5' RACE reads were re-called with MiXCR into one record per CDR3 protein. Of 100,000 or so distinct CDR3 sequences listed, less than 25% were seen once; the top ten hold roughly an eighth. The sequencing sample was made of synovial fluid, either unsorted or a sorted T cell fraction (not recorded which). The source is a male donor with ankylosing spondylitis.

This clonotype was found once. The V gene is TRBV9, the J gene TRBJ2-2, with 9 positions matching TRBD2. V shed 0 bases, J shed 5 bases, and the junction held 11 bases outside the gene matches. The V gene's germline CDR1 is SGDLS and CDR2 YYNGEE. The CDR3 has 18 residues. This CDR3 is CASSVAQGPAGGTGELFF. Here the CDR3 DNA reads TGTGCCAGCAGCGTAGCTCAAGGCCCAGCGGGAGGAACCGGGGAGCTGTTTTTT.

At least ten counts were recorded for this clonotype. The rearrangement links TRBV2 to TRBJ1-2; tentatively, D is TRBD1 (6 bases). V shed 8 bases and J shed 8 bases, with 12 bases lying between them. Germline assignment: CDR1 SNHLY and CDR2 FYNNEI. This CDR3 has 11 amino acids. The CDR3 DNA reads TGTGCCAGCGGCGGCAGGGGCGGCTACACCTTC. This sequence encodes CASGGRGGYTF.

V and J are TRBV4-2 and TRBJ2-2, with 9 bases fitting TRBD2. Germline values: CDR1 LGHNA, CDR2 YNFKEQ. CDR3 length: 16 amino acids. J gave up 5 bases and V 0 bases, and 4 bases lay outside the gene matches. The CDR3 spells CASSQDRLAGTGELFF. The CDR3 coding sequence is TGTGCCAGCAGCCAAGATAGGCTAGCGGGGACCGGGGAGCTGTTTTTT.

This clonotype was seen only once. V usage is TRBV19 and J usage is TRBJ1-1; D ambiguous. V lost 3 bases and J lost 3, with 8 bases in between. Germline V CDR1 and CDR2: LNHDA, SQIVND (reference sequence). This CDR3 comprises 13 residues. The CDR3 sequence: CASSIGVHTEAFF. Here the CDR3 DNA reads TGTGCCAGTAGTATTGGAGTCCACACTGAAGCTTTCTTT.

This clonotype was detected a few times. This rearrangement joins TRBV24-1 to TRBJ2-1; 8 bases match TRBD1. Germline values: CDR1 KGHDR, CDR2 SFDVKD. The ends lost 1 base at V and 8 bases at J; junction bases unmatched: 6. CDR3 length: 15 amino acids. CDR3 sequence reads: CATSDLNRGWHEQFF. The CDR3 DNA is TGTGCCACCAGTGATTTAAACAGGGGGTGGCATGAGCAGTTCTTC.

This clonotype was found a few times. This chain connects TRBV15 to TRBJ2-7; 9 bases match TRBD1. V was clipped by 2 bases and J by 1 base; unmatched bases: 6. Germline assignment: CDR1 LNHNV and CDR2 YYDKDF (reference sequence). The CDR3 is 16 residues long. The CDR3 bases are TGTGCCACCAGCAGATCCTCGGACAGGGGTTCCTACGAGCAGTACGTC. Its protein is CATSRSSDRGSYEQYV.

This chain links TRBV25-1 with TRBJ2-1; D might be TRBD2 (5 bases). V was trimmed by 3 bases and J by 3 bases, leaving 9 bases between them. Germline-derived CDR1 and CDR2 are MGHDK and SYGVNS. The CDR3 length is 14 residues. This CDR3 reads CASSDLRDYNEQFF. CDR3 bases: TGTGCCAGCAGTGACTTACGGGACTACAATGAGCAGTTCTTC.

The rearrangement uses TRBV29-1 and TRBJ1-1, with D possibly matching TRBD1 (6 bases). V was shortened by 0 bases and J by 6 bases, with 17 bases between the two germline ends. The CDR3 length is 15 residues. Germline-derived CDR1 and CDR2 are SQVTM and ANQGSEA. This chain's CDR3 is CSVEDRGRGIAEAFF. The CDR3 bases are TGCAGCGTTGAAGATCGGGGCAGGGGTATAGCTGAAGCTTTCTTT.

The sample holds a few counts of this clonotype. The chain links TRBV3-1 to TRBJ2-2; D is uncertain. The CDR3 sequence is 13 residues long. Trimming stripped 0 bases from V and 11 bases from J, with 10 bases between. Germline assignment: CDR1 LGHDT and CDR2 YNNKEL (reference sequence). CDR3: CASSQDHRTELFF. CDR3 nucleotides: TGTGCCAGCAGCCAAGACCATCGTACCGAGCTGTTTTTT.

The chain has TRBV3-1 and TRBJ2-1; D is possibly TRBD2 (6 bases). CDR1 is LGHDT and CDR2 is YNNKEL in the germline V gene (reference sequence). Trimming removed 4 bases at V and 4 bases at J, with 14 bases between. The CDR3 has 15 residues. DNA for the CDR3: TGTGCCAGCAGCCGCCAACTAGGGACTTACAATGAGCAGTTCTTC. Translated, it gives CASSRQLGTYNEQFF.

The chain recombines TRBV7-8 with TRBJ1-5; 11 nucleotides align to TRBD1. This CDR3 comprises 16 residues. Germline V gene lookup returns CDR1 SGHVS and CDR2 FQNEAQ. The ends lost 2 bases at V and 6 bases at J; junction bases unmatched: 6. CDR3 amino acids: CASSLPVGQGGQPQHF. CDR3 in DNA: TGTGCCAGCAGCTTACCGGTGGGACAGGGGGGTCAGCCCCAGCATTTT.

This clonotype has a handful of counts. The chain links TRBV11-2 to TRBJ1-1; TRBD1 might be the D (5 bases). The germline V gene has CDR1 SGHAT and CDR2 FQNNGV. V gave up 4 bases and J gave up 7 bases, with 16 bases separating them. There are 14 residues in the CDR3. CDR3: CASSSTREWIEAFF. In DNA form, the CDR3 reads TGTGCCAGCAGCTCTACCAGGGAATGGATTGAAGCTTTCTTT.

J is TRBJ2-1 and V is TRBV7-2; D remains ambiguous. This CDR3 spans 13 amino acids. Germline assignment: CDR1 SGHTA and CDR2 FQGNSA. Trimming removed 6 bases at V and 4 bases at J, with 10 bases between. CDR3 nucleotides: TGTGCCAGCAGTTACGGCAGATACAATGAGCAGTTCTTC. Residues: CASSYGRYNEQFF.

This clonotype was counted at least ten times. The chain carries TRBV7-2 and TRBJ1-4; 10 positions match TRBD1. The CDR3 extends over 16 amino acids. CDR1 is SGHTA and CDR2 is FQGNSA in the germline V gene. V lost 5 bases to trimming and J lost 5 bases; unmatched junction nucleotides: 8. CDR3 sequence reads: CASSATPGQGNEKLFF. In DNA form, the CDR3 reads TGTGCCAGCAGCGCCACACCGGGACAGGGGAATGAAAAACTGTTTTTT. The full variable domain, its missing parts supplied by reference TRBV7-2 and TRBJ1-4, is GAGVSQSPSNKVTEKGKDVELRCDPISGHTALYWYRQSLGQGLEFLIYFQGNSAPDKSGLPSDRFSAERTGGSVSTLTIQRTQQEDSAVYLCASSATPGQGNEKLFFGSGTQLSVL.

The sample holds a few counts of this clonotype. For the CDR3, the DNA is TGTGCCAGCAGTTTTACTCTTAATCAGCCCCAGCATTTT. As protein: CASSFTLNQPQHF. This chain uses TRBV27 with TRBJ1-5, with no clear D. V was trimmed by 3 bases and J by 4 bases, leaving 7 bases between them. Germline V lookup: CDR1 MNHEY, CDR2 SMNVEV (reference sequence). The CDR3 is 13 amino acids.

This clonotype has a count of ten or more. The V and J genes are TRBV7-9 and TRBJ1-1, with a tentative D call TRBD1 (6 bases). This CDR3 has 15 residues. V dropped 4 bases and J dropped 0 bases, with 12 bases sitting between them. Germline CDR1 is SEHNR and CDR2 is FQNEAQ (reference sequence). CDR3 sequence: CASSSPGHLNTEAFF. The DNA for the CDR3 is TGTGCCAGCAGCTCCCCGGGACACTTGAACACTGAAGCTTTCTTT.

The chain employs TRBV20-1 and TRBJ2-7; 14 bases map to TRBD2. V lost 3 bases, J lost 7 bases, and 8 bases stayed unmatched. Germline V gene lookup returns CDR1 DFQATT and CDR2 SNEGSKA (reference sequence). The CDR3 is made up of 15 amino acids. In nucleotides, the CDR3 is TGCAGTGCTAGTTCGGGACTAGCGGGAGTGCAGGAGCAGTACTTC. This translates into CSASSGLAGVQEQYF.

The rearrangement joins TRBV12-3 or TRBV12-4 to TRBJ1-6; no clear D gene. V was pared by 4 bases and J by 8 bases, with 6 bases between. The CDR3 has 12 amino acids. DNA for the CDR3: TGTGCCAGCAGTTCGATGGATTCACCCCTCCACTTT. It codes for CASSSMDSPLHF.

CDR3 in DNA: TGTGCCATCAGTGGACCGACTAGCAGAGACACCGGGGAGCTGTTTTTT. Amino acids: CAISGPTSRDTGELFF. J is TRBJ2-2 and V is TRBV10-3; 7 bases agree with TRBD2. Germline trimming cut 4 bases from V and 3 bases from J; bases unmatched to any gene: 8. The CDR3 is 16 amino acids. The germline V gene has CDR1 ENHRY and CDR2 SYGVKD.

The sample holds many counts of this clonotype. The chain has TRBV27 and TRBJ1-2; TRBD1 matches at 8 bases. The CDR3 runs to 15 residues. Germline V lookup: CDR1 MNHEY, CDR2 SMNVEV (reference sequence). J was trimmed by 7 bases and V by 3 bases; bases with no gene match: 10. The CDR3 region is CASSFAGGGRSGYTF. In nucleotides, the CDR3 is TGTGCCAGCAGTTTCGCAGGGGGCGGTCGAAGTGGCTACACCTTC.

The V gene is TRBV5-6, the J gene TRBJ2-7; 13 positions agree with TRBD2. The V and J ends lost 3 bases and 12 bases, in that order; junction bases with no gene match: 9. Germline CDR1 reads SGHDT; CDR2 reads YYEEEE. The CDR3 length is 14 residues. Here the CDR3 reads CASSSRTSGRKGYF. As DNA, the CDR3 is TGTGCCAGCAGCTCCCGGACTAGCGGGAGAAAGGGGTACTTC.